The rows below give T cell receptor beta chains drawn from one sample of a study of T cell responses to AZD1222 COVID-19 vaccine. Generated by immunoSEQ multiplex PCR, the TCRdb table keeps only in-frame clones and is missing some. The table includes roughly 200,000 clones, roughly 90% detected once. Sample: peripheral blood, taken 28 days after the second AZD1222 dose. Receptors originate from an adult who received the AZD1222 COVID-19 vaccine. The CDR3 runs from the conserved cysteine through the conserved F or W. The D gene is left open where the match is weak. Clone size is stated in some rows and not others, as once, few, many or a class when expanded.

-	-	TRBJ1-1	TRBV30	CAWIQGGKRSTEAFF	TGTGCCTGGATCCAAGGGGGTAAGAGAAGTACTGAAGCTTTCTTT
-	-	TRBJ1-5	TRBV11-2	CASSWDSGHGSNQPQHF	TGTGCCAGCAGCTGGGACTCAGGGCATGGCAGCAATCAGCCCCAGCATTTT
TRBD1	-	TRBJ1-5	TRBV12-5	CASGFLRDRVSNQPQHF	TGTGCTAGTGGTTTCCTCCGAGACAGGGTTAGCAATCAGCCCCAGCATTTT
-	-	TRBJ2-2	TRBV7-9	CASSDGNSYTGELFF	TGTGCCAGCAGCGACGGGAATTCATACACCGGGGAGCTGTTTTTT
-	-	TRBJ1-4	TRBV18	CASSSGTANEKLFF	TGTGCCAGCTCTTCCGGGACGGCTAATGAAAAACTGTTTTTT
TRBD1	-	TRBJ2-5	TRBV11-1	CASSPPTGRETQYF	TGTGCCAGCAGCCCACCGACAGGGAGAGAGACCCAGTACTTC
TRBD1	-	TRBJ2-1	TRBV29-1	CSEGTGDNNEQFF	TGCAGCGAGGGGACAGGGGATAACAATGAGCAGTTCTTC
-	-	TRBJ2-5	TRBV11-3	CASSRDVQETQYF	TGTGCCAGCAGCCGAGACGTCCAAGAGACCCAGTACTTC
-	-	TRBJ1-4	TRBV11-2	CASSLVWGRATNEKLFF	TGTGCCAGCAGCTTAGTTTGGGGCAGGGCAACTAATGAAAAACTGTTTTTT
TRBD1	once	TRBJ2-7	TRBV2	CASHGTAYEQYF	TGTGCCAGCCACGGGACAGCCTACGAGCAGTACTTC
-	once	TRBJ2-7	TRBV5-1	CASSLALQVHEQYF	TGCGCCAGCAGCTTGGCGTTGCAAGTGCACGAGCAGTACTTC
TRBD2	-	TRBJ2-7	TRBV11-1	CASRPTGTSGRGEQYF	TGTGCCAGCAGGCCAACCGGGACTAGCGGGAGAGGGGAGCAGTACTTC
-	-	TRBJ1-5	TRBV4-1	CASSQGRDGNQPQHF	TGCGCCAGCAGCCAAGGCAGGGACGGGAATCAGCCCCAGCATTTT
TRBD1	-	TRBJ2-1	TRBV6-2/TRBV6-3	CASSNPGQANNEQFF	TGTGCCAGCAGTAATCCGGGACAGGCTAACAATGAGCAGTTCTTC
TRBD2	once	TRBJ2-3	TRBV10-1	CASSESTSGSVRDTQYF	TGCGCCAGCAGTGAGTCTACTAGCGGGAGCGTTCGAGATACGCAGTATTTT
-	-	TRBJ2-7	TRBV10-3	CAISELAGSAYEQYF	TGTGCCATCAGTGAGTTGGCCGGATCAGCCTACGAGCAGTACTTC
-	-	TRBJ1-1	TRBV2	CASSFILADTEAFF	TGTGCCAGCAGTTTTATCCTGGCGGACACTGAAGCTTTCTTT
-	-	TRBJ2-5	TRBV5-6	CASSSGVTGLETQYF	TGTGCCAGCAGTTCTGGAGTAACAGGGTTGGAGACCCAGTACTTC
-	-	TRBJ1-4	TRBV27	CASSPRGRVTNEKLFF	TGTGCCAGCAGCCCCCGGGGGCGCGTAACTAATGAAAAACTGTTTTTT